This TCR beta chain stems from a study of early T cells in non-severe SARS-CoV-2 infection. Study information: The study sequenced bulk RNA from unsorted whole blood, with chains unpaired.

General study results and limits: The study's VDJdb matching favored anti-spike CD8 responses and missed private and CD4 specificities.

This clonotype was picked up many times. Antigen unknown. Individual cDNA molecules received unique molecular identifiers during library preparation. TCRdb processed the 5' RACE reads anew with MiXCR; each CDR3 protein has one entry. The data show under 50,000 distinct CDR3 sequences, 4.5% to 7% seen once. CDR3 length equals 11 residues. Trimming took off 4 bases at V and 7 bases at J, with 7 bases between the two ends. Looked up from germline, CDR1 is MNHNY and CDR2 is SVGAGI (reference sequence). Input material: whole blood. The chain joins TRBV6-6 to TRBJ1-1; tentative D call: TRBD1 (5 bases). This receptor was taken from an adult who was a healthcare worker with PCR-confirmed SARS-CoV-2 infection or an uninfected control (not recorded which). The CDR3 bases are TGTGCCAGCAGTTGGGGCAATGAAGCTTTCTTT. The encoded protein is CASSWGNEAFF.